The present entry profiles one T cell receptor beta chain with its context. This table comes from immunoSEQ multiplex PCR, and its TCRdb copy is limited to in-frame clones, with some not included. The data hold roughly 2.5 million clones, with over 85% observed a single time. This sample is part of a study of shared clonotypes between healthy human individuals. CDR1 SGHVS and CDR2 FNYEAQ come from the germline V gene. The CDR3 loop spans 15 amino acids. Losses at the gene ends were 5 bases for V and 5 bases for J; bases not matched to a gene: 9. The specimen sequenced was naive CD4+ T cells sorted from blood. This sample's subset: CD45RA+ positively selected. The chain links TRBV7-6 to TRBJ2-5, with 9 bases aligning to TRBD2. The TCR sequence derives from a man younger than 35 in good health. The chain's CDR3 is CASSPNSGRWETQYF. In DNA form, the CDR3 reads TGTGCCAGCAGCCCCAATAGCGGGAGATGGGAGACCCAGTACTTC.